The entry that follows covers one T cell receptor (beta chain) sequence. Antigen specificity is unknown. This record belongs to a study of OX40 agonist ivuxolimab in advanced cancers. Study outcomes and limitations: The CD4+ and CD8+ T cells in the blood had expanded clonally by week 6 at 0.1 to 3.0 mg/kg. The work left the antigen specificity of expanded peripheral T cells undetermined. Normalized T-cell clonal expansion was also low in some nonresponders.

V was trimmed by 2 bases and J by 7 bases, leaving 12 bases between them. CDR1 and CDR2 from the germline V gene are MNHEY and SVGAGI. The CDR3 has 14 amino acids. Method: immunoSEQ multiplex PCR; TCRdb's copy keeps in-frame clones and lacks some. This sample has fewer than 45,000 clones, with just under 75% found just once. Autoimmune disease history or systemic immunosuppression was exclusionary. This clonotype originated in an adult with an advanced solid tumor such as melanoma, head and neck, liver or kidney cancer. Sequences were derived from CD4+ or CD8+ T cells sorted from blood, sampled in a trial of the OX40 agonist ivuxolimab. V gene TRBV6-5 combines with J gene TRBJ2-1; possible D gene TRBD2, 7 bases. CDR3 in amino acids: CASSYGGAINEQFF. The CDR3 nucleotides read TGTGCCAGCAGTTACGGGGGGGCTATTAATGAGCAGTTCTTC.